Following are 21 T cell receptor beta chains from one sample sequenced in a study of T cells in Graves' hyperthyroidism and ophthalmopathy. The TCR beta CDR3 regions underwent amplification using RNA transcripts as the source. An initial round of RT-PCR targeting the TCR CDR3 relied on the HTBI primer set. TCRdb called the multiplex PCR reads again in MiXCR, with one record for every CDR3 protein. The table includes more than 450,000 distinct CDR3 sequences, just under 20% detected once. Sequencing was carried out using blood. Source of these receptors: a man aged 40-50 years with Graves' ophthalmopathy.

The chain carries TRBV7-2 and TRBJ2-3; 10 bases line up with TRBD2. Trimming removed 4 bases from V and 2 bases from J; junction bases left unmatched: 6. Looked up from germline, CDR1 is SGHTA and CDR2 is FQGNSA. The CDR3 sequence is 16 residues long. CDR3 amino acids: CASSSSGRANTDTQYF. CDR3 coding DNA: TGTGCCAGCAGCTCAAGCGGGAGGGCTAACACAGATACGCAGTATTTT.

The chain joins TRBV28 to TRBJ1-4, with 7 bases lining up with TRBD1. The length of the CDR3 is 17 residues. CDR1 and CDR2 from the germline V gene are MDHEN and SYDVKM. With V trimmed by 2 bases and J by 2 bases, 8 bases remained unmatched. The DNA of the CDR3 is TGTGCCAGCAGTTTAGCCGGGGACAGCCCGACTAATGAAAAACTGTTTTTT. Its translation: CASSLAGDSPTNEKLFF. Using reference TRBV28 and TRBJ1-4 for the parts outside the CDR3, the full variable domain is DVKVTQSSRYLVKRTGEKVFLECVQDMDHENMFWYRQDPGLGLRLIYFSYDVKMKEKGDIPEGYSVSREKKERFSLILESASTNQTSMYLCASSLAGDSPTNEKLFFGSGTQLSVL.

With respect to this clonotype: The junction differs from germline at one of its ends, possibly a read error. V usage is TRBV6-1 and J usage is TRBJ2-6, with D unresolved. The CDR3 is 15 residues long. CDR1 is MNHNS, CDR2 SASEGT, per germline. The CDR3 nucleotides read TGTGCCGGCAGTGCGTACTACACGGGGGCCAACGTCCTGACTTTC. Its protein is CAGSAYYTGANVLTF.

This clonotype was recorded at least ten times. The chain links TRBV18 to TRBJ1-1, with TRBD1 matching over 7 bases. In germline, CDR1 is KGHSH, CDR2 LQKENI. With 2 bases clipped from V and 5 bases from J, the junction kept 2 bases outside the gene matches. This CDR3 is built from 13 residues. The DNA for the CDR3 is TGTGCCAGCTCACCAGGGACAGCAACTGAAGCTTTCTTT. This gives the protein CASSPGTATEAFF.

This clonotype was seen many times. The CDR3 nucleotides read TGTGCCAGCAGCTTGCAACCGGGACAGGCCATCGGCTACACCTTC. Translated: CASSLQPGQAIGYTF. The chain links TRBV7-3 to TRBJ1-2; 8 bases fit TRBD1. Germline CDR1 reads SGHTA; CDR2 reads FQGTGA. The CDR3 length is 15 residues. V lost 3 bases, J lost 8 bases, and 11 bases stayed unmatched.

In this sample, this clonotype turned up many times. CDR3 DNA sequence: TGTGCCAGCAGCCTACAGGGGGCGAAAGAGACCCAGTACTTC. Its translation is CASSLQGAKETQYF. The rearrangement joins TRBV7-3 to TRBJ2-5; 9 nucleotides agree with TRBD1. Germline CDR1 is SGHTA and CDR2 is FQGTGA. The CDR3 runs 14 residues. V trimming: 5 bases; J trimming: 3 bases; junction bases outside the gene matches: 4.

This clonotype was seen ten or more times. The chain's CDR3 is CATSPGQNEKLFF. The DNA for the CDR3 is TGTGCCACTTCTCCGGGACAGAATGAAAAACTGTTTTTT. The V and J genes are TRBV30 and TRBJ1-4, with 7 bases aligning to TRBD1. V was pared by 8 bases and J by 5 bases, with 8 bases of the junction left unmatched. The CDR3 runs to 13 residues. The germline CDR1 and CDR2 sequences are GTSNPN and SVGIG (reference sequence).

This clonotype was found many times. The chain uses TRBV30 and TRBJ1-5; D possibly corresponds to TRBD1 (6 bases). Germline CDR1 GTSNPN, CDR2 SVGIG (reference sequence). The CDR3 totals 14 residues. Trimming removed 2 bases from V and 5 bases from J, with 13 bases in between. The CDR3 DNA is TGTGCCTGGAGTCCACAGGGCAACCATCAGCCCCAGCATTTT. It is translated as CAWSPQGNHQPQHF.

The rearrangement links TRBV7-9 to TRBJ2-3; 13 bases are a match to TRBD2. The germline CDR1 and CDR2 sequences are SEHNR and FQNEAQ (reference sequence). The CDR3 sequence is 15 residues long. Losses at the gene ends were 4 bases for V and 5 bases for J; bases not matched to a gene: 3. For the CDR3, the DNA is TGTGCCAGCAGCTACCGGACTAGCGGGGGAGATACGCAGTATTTT. Amino acids: CASSYRTSGGDTQYF.

This clonotype was observed at least ten times. This sequence joins TRBV6-2 or TRBV6-3 and TRBJ2-7; D is undetermined. Trimming took 3 bases from V and 3 from J, leaving 9 bases between them. The CDR3 runs 13 residues. Germline CDR1 is MNHEY and CDR2 is SVGEGT. Here the CDR3 DNA reads TGTGCCAGCAGTTATCGTGGTTACTACGAGCAGTACTTC. It yields the protein CASSYRGYYEQYF.

This sequence joins TRBV27 and TRBJ1-2; maybe TRBD1 (5 bases). CDR1 and CDR2 (germline): MNHEY, SMNVEV (reference sequence). The V gene lost 5 bases and the J gene lost 7 bases, with 17 bases spanning the gap. The CDR3 sequence is 14 residues long. The DNA for the CDR3 is TGTGCCAGCAGTGGGAACCCGGGGGGGTTTGGCTACACCTTC. Its protein is CASSGNPGGFGYTF.

This sequence joins TRBV5-1 and TRBJ1-2, with D unresolved. The length of the CDR3 is 13 residues. Germline assignment: CDR1 SGHRS and CDR2 YFSETQ. V lost 0 bases to trimming and J lost 6 bases, with 9 bases between them. The CDR3 is CASSLEAANGYTF. The DNA of the CDR3 is TGCGCCAGCAGCTTGGAGGCAGCCAATGGCTACACCTTC.

This chain connects TRBV13 to TRBJ2-7, with D maybe TRBD1 (6 bases). The CDR3 has 13 residues. Germline CDR1 and CDR2: PRHDT and FYEKMQ (reference sequence). V was clipped by 4 bases and J by 5 bases, with 12 bases between them. CDR3: CASSWPGDHEQYF. CDR3 DNA: TGTGCCAGCAGCTGGCCAGGGGACCACGAGCAGTACTTC.

V is TRBV9 and J is TRBJ2-7; no firm D call. Between the trimmed V and J ends, which lost 3 bases and 4 bases, there was a span of 11 bases. The germline V gene encodes CDR1 SGDLS and CDR2 YYNGEE. There are 13 residues in the CDR3. The CDR3 sequence is CASSGINGYEQYF. The DNA for the CDR3 is TGTGCCAGCAGCGGAATTAACGGGTACGAGCAGTACTTC.

This clonotype was seen ten or more times. This sequence joins TRBV27 and TRBJ1-1; D uncertain. Germline values: CDR1 MNHEY, CDR2 SMNVEV (reference sequence). Trimming took off 3 bases at V and 1 base at J, with 6 bases between the two ends. This CDR3 comprises 13 residues. The DNA of the CDR3 is TGTGCCAGCAGTTTTTGGGGGAACACTGAAGCTTTCTTT. This encodes CASSFWGNTEAFF.

The V and J genes are TRBV7-2 and TRBJ2-1; tentative D call: TRBD2 (5 bases). The V and J ends lost 0 bases and 5 bases respectively, with 14 bases between them. Germline V gene data show CDR1 as SGHTA and CDR2 as FQGNSA. There are 16 residues in the CDR3. The CDR3 loop is CASSLAGAPLDNEQFF. CDR3 DNA: TGTGCCAGCAGCTTAGCGGGAGCCCCCCTAGACAATGAGCAGTTCTTC. Using reference TRBV7-2 and TRBJ2-1 for the parts outside the CDR3, the full variable domain is GAGVSQSPSNKVTEKGKDVELRCDPISGHTALYWYRQSLGQGLEFLIYFQGNSAPDKSGLPSDRFSAERTGGSVSTLTIQRTQQEDSAVYLCASSLAGAPLDNEQFFGPGTRLTVL.

This clonotype was found many times. In DNA form, the CDR3 reads TGTGCCAGCTCACCACCGAGCACCTCCTACGAGCAGTACTTC. It translates to CASSPPSTSYEQYF. The rearrangement uses TRBV18 and TRBJ2-7; D gene uncertain. This CDR3 contains 14 residues. CDR1 is KGHSH and CDR2 is LQKENI in the germline V gene. Trimming cost V 0 bases and J 0 bases, with 6 bases left between them.

This clonotype came up a few times. The chain links TRBV7-9 to TRBJ2-7; possible D gene TRBD2, 5 bases. Trimming cost V 6 bases and J 0 bases, with 15 bases left between them. The CDR3 loop spans 15 amino acids. Germline V gene lookup returns CDR1 SEHNR and CDR2 FQNEAQ (reference sequence). Here the CDR3 reads CASSLRDLSSYEQYF. As DNA, the CDR3 is TGTGCCAGCAGTTTACGGGATTTAAGCTCCTACGAGCAGTACTTC.

This clonotype showed up many times. The V gene is TRBV7-6, the J gene TRBJ2-3, with D possibly matching TRBD1 (5 bases). The ends were cut back, 0 bases at V and 1 base at J, with 11 bases in the middle. The CDR3 length is 16 residues. Germline values: CDR1 SGHVS, CDR2 FNYEAQ. The CDR3 loop is CASSLAQGLGTDTQYF. As DNA, the CDR3 is TGTGCCAGCAGCTTAGCCCAGGGCTTGGGCACAGATACGCAGTATTTT.

The CDR3 coding sequence is TGTGCCAGCAGCTTTGGGCTAGTCGGAGATACGCAGTATTTT. Protein sequence: CASSFGLVGDTQYF. V gene TRBV7-9 combines with J gene TRBJ2-3; D not resolved. Trimming removed 3 bases at V and 5 bases at J, with 12 bases between. The CDR3 extends over 14 amino acids. Germline V CDR1 and CDR2: SEHNR, FQNEAQ (reference sequence).

This clonotype showed up just a few times. The rearrangement links TRBV7-9 to TRBJ2-1; 9 bases agree with TRBD2. The V segment lost 3 bases and the J segment 13 bases; nucleotides outside the gene matches: 7. There are 13 residues in the CDR3. CDR1 and CDR2 from the germline V gene are SEHNR and FQNEAQ (reference sequence). CDR3 DNA: TGTGCCAGCAGCTTCGGCGGGAGGGCCTCTCAGTTCTTC. This gives the protein CASSFGGRASQFF.